This T cell receptor beta chain was recorded in a study of cytomegalovirus exposure and HLA in healthy donors. Study-level results: An analysis done earlier found most TCR beta V segments productive about 90% or about 30% of the time.

With 60 Vbeta and 13 Jbeta primers, the PCR was carried out. Clones were sequenced by immunoSEQ multiplex PCR, and TCRdb holds only the in-frame ones, with some missing. Among approximately 100,000 clones listed, 70% to 80% were seen once. Points on this clone: The antigen remains unidentified.

Healthy donors of bone marrow made up the group. V gave up 3 bases and J gave up 5 bases, with 22 bases separating them. CDR3 length: 17 residues. Germline-derived CDR1 and CDR2 are MNHEY and SMNVEV (reference sequence). This clonotype was sampled from a woman aged 18-30 years in good health and CMV-seropositive. Sequenced sample: PBMCs. The chain combines TRBV27 with TRBJ1-1; D unclear. In DNA, the CDR3 is TGTGCCAGCAGTTTTACCGACACGAGCTTGGGAGGGACTGAAGCTTTCTTT. As protein: CASSFTDTSLGGTEAFF.